The 5 T cell receptor beta chains in this list originate from one sample, sequenced in a study of cytomegalovirus exposure and HLA in healthy donors. The PCR contained 60 Vbeta and 13 Jbeta primers. TCRdb's copy holds only in-frame clones and misses some; the assay was immunoSEQ multiplex PCR. Counted here are 150,000 to 200,000 clones, about 80% occurring once; the ten biggest clones make up over 0.95%. Sequences were obtained from PBMCs. Receptors were obtained from a woman aged 35 to 49 in good health and CMV-seronegative.

This chain joins TRBV6-5 and TRBJ1-2; D is ambiguous. V was shortened by 7 bases and J by 2 bases, with 5 bases between the two germline ends. The CDR3 has 11 residues. Germline V CDR1 and CDR2: MNHEY, SVGAGI. The CDR3 here is CASNQNYGYTF. Written as DNA, the CDR3 is TGTGCCAGCAACCAGAACTATGGCTACACCTTC.

The V gene is TRBV7-2, the J gene TRBJ2-7, with D hard to call. Looked up from germline, CDR1 is SGHTA and CDR2 is FQGNSA. The CDR3 has 12 amino acids. Between the trimmed V and J ends, which lost 4 bases and 6 bases, there was a span of 10 bases. CDR3 region: CASSSQSSEQYF. CDR3 nucleotide sequence: TGTGCCAGCAGCTCACAGTCGTCCGAGCAGTACTTC.

The J gene is TRBJ2-1, the V gene TRBV27; perhaps TRBD2 as D (8 bases). The germline V gene encodes CDR1 MNHEY and CDR2 SMNVEV (reference sequence). The CDR3 loop spans 18 amino acids. V was shortened by 2 bases and J by 3 bases, with 20 bases between the two germline ends. The CDR3 sequence: CASSLNRRGLAGYNEQFF. In DNA form, the CDR3 reads TGTGCCAGCAGTTTAAATCGGAGGGGGCTAGCGGGCTACAATGAGCAGTTCTTC.

The rearrangement joins TRBV6-6 to TRBJ1-2, with D possibly being TRBD1 (6 bases). The CDR3 is made up of 14 amino acids. Per the germline V gene, CDR1 is MNHNY and CDR2 is SVGAGI (reference sequence). V lost 4 bases to trimming and J lost 3 bases, with 12 bases between them. The CDR3 coding sequence is TGTGCCAGCAGTTTGGGGGACACCCACTATGGCTACACCTTC. It yields the protein CASSLGDTHYGYTF.

The chain combines TRBV2 with TRBJ2-5; D perhaps matches TRBD1 (5 bases). The V end lost 10 bases, the J end lost 5 bases, and 11 bases lay between the germline ends. Germline CDR1 reads SNHLY; CDR2 reads FYNNEI. The CDR3 totals 11 residues. The CDR3 loop reads CAITKGETQYF. DNA of the CDR3: TGTGCCATCACTAAGGGGGAGACCCAGTACTTC.